Following are 14 T cell receptor beta chains from one sample sequenced in a study of T cell responses to AZD1222 COVID-19 vaccine. Measured with immunoSEQ multiplex PCR; TCRdb has only the in-frame clones, and not every one. Of 150,000 or so clones in the sample, just under 90% were seen once. Sequencing used peripheral blood, obtained 28 days after the second dose of the MenACWY control vaccine. All receptors derive from an adult who received the MenACWY meningococcal vaccine as a control.

The genes are TRBV6-2 or TRBV6-3 and TRBJ2-7; 7 positions agree with TRBD1. The CDR3 consists of 14 residues. V gave up 5 bases and J gave up 6 bases; unmatched junction bases: 10. Looked up from germline, CDR1 is MNHEY and CDR2 is SVGEGT. Written as DNA, the CDR3 is TGTGCCAGCAGTGACGCCGGGACAGCGCGCGAGCAGTACTTC. This translates into CASSDAGTAREQYF.

The chain recombines TRBV7-2 with TRBJ2-7; D may be TRBD2 (5 bases). The CDR3 is 14 amino acids. With 4 bases removed from V and 1 base from J, the gap between germline ends came to 11 bases. Germline values: CDR1 SGHTA, CDR2 FQGNSA. The CDR3 bases are TGTGCCAGCAGCTCGGACCCGGGATCCTACGAGCAGTACTTC. Translating it yields CASSSDPGSYEQYF.

The gene calls are TRBV5-1 and TRBJ1-3; tentative D call: TRBD1 (6 bases). Trimming pared 0 bases from V and 0 bases from J, leaving 13 bases between. Germline CDR1 reads SGHRS; CDR2 reads YFSETQ. The CDR3 spans 17 residues. The CDR3, as DNA: TGCGCCAGCAGCTTGGATGGGGGGCTGAGCTCTGGAAACACCATATATTTT. This gives the protein CASSLDGGLSSGNTIYF. The complete variable domain, with remaining parts taken from reference TRBV5-1 and TRBJ1-3, reads KAGVTQTPRYLIKTRGQQVTLSCSPISGHRSVSWYQQTPGQGLQFLFEYFSETQRNKGNFPGRFSGRQFSNSRSEMNVSTLELGDSALYLCASSLDGGLSSGNTIYFGEGSWLTVV.

The chain couples TRBV19 to TRBJ1-2; no firm D call. V was cut by 3 bases and J by 3 bases, with 2 bases left in between. Germline CDR1 reads LNHDA; CDR2 reads SQIVND (reference sequence). The CDR3 has 11 residues. Here the CDR3 reads CASSIDYGYTF. CDR3 DNA sequence: TGTGCCAGTAGTATTGACTATGGCTACACCTTC.

The chain recombines TRBV6-2 or TRBV6-3 with TRBJ2-7; TRBD1 might be the D (6 bases). Germline CDR1 MNHEY, CDR2 SVGEGT. The CDR3 totals 13 residues. V was pared by 5 bases and J by 3 bases, with 11 bases between. CDR3: CASSTPDSYEQYF. The DNA for the CDR3 is TGTGCCAGCAGTACCCCGGACAGCTACGAGCAGTACTTC.

The chain joins TRBV28 to TRBJ2-1; TRBD2 agrees at 8 bases. The germline V gene has CDR1 MDHEN and CDR2 SYDVKM. Trimming removed 7 bases from V and 15 bases from J; junction bases left unmatched: 5. This CDR3 comprises 10 residues. In nucleotides, the CDR3 is TGTGCCAGCAACAGCGGGAGACTGTTCTTC. Its translation: CASNSGRLFF.

The chain recombines TRBV2 with TRBJ1-2; D is uncertain. V lost 6 bases to trimming and J lost 1 base, with 3 bases between them. The CDR3 is 11 residues long. Germline loops: CDR1 SNHLY, CDR2 FYNNEI. CDR3 bases: TGTGCCAGCAGGTTTAACTATGGCTACACCTTC. Encoded protein: CASRFNYGYTF.

V and J are TRBV29-1 and TRBJ2-7; a weak D match, TRBD1 (6 bases). From germline, CDR1 is SQVTM and CDR2 ANQGSEA. V was trimmed by 4 bases and J by 6 bases, leaving 16 bases between them. The CDR3 runs to 13 residues. CDR3 nucleotides: TGCAGCGTTGTTAGATCCCCAGGGGCCGAGCAGTACTTC. This gives the protein CSVVRSPGAEQYF.

The chain employs TRBV5-1 and TRBJ2-5, with 9 nucleotides matching TRBD1. CDR1 is SGHRS, CDR2 YFSETQ, per germline. CDR3 length: 15 amino acids. The ends lost 4 bases at V and 3 bases at J; junction bases unmatched: 7. CDR3 nucleotides: TGCGCCAGCAGCCCCGGGACAGGGAAGGAAGAGACCCAGTACTTC. Its translation: CASSPGTGKEETQYF.

The V and J genes are TRBV11-2 and TRBJ1-1; tentatively, D is TRBD1 (6 bases). Per germline, CDR1 SGHAT and CDR2 FQNNGV. There are 14 residues in the CDR3. Trimming cost V 2 bases and J 6 bases, with 13 bases left between them. The CDR3 region is CASSLTGSGSEAFF. CDR3 in DNA: TGTGCCAGCAGCTTAACAGGGTCGGGTTCTGAAGCTTTCTTT.

V usage is TRBV19 and J usage is TRBJ2-1; TRBD2 agrees at 11 bases. CDR3 length: 15 residues. The V and J ends lost 6 bases and 9 bases, in that order; junction bases with no gene match: 10. Germline V gene data show CDR1 as LNHDA and CDR2 as SQIVND (reference sequence). Here the CDR3 DNA reads TGTGCCAGTAGCCTCATAGCGGGAGGGCCCGGTGAGCAGTTCTTC. It is translated as CASSLIAGGPGEQFF. The whole variable domain, remainder taken from reference TRBV19 and TRBJ2-1, is DGGITQSPKYLFRKEGQNVTLSCEQNLNHDAMYWYRQDPGQGLRLIYYSQIVNDFQKGDIAEGYSVSREKKESFPLTVTSAQKNPTAFYLCASSLIAGGPGEQFFGPGTRLTVL.

The genes are TRBV27 and TRBJ1-5, with D possibly being TRBD1 (6 bases). The germline V gene has CDR1 MNHEY and CDR2 SMNVEV (reference sequence). V gave up 6 bases and J gave up 0 bases, with 18 bases separating them. The CDR3 is made up of 17 amino acids. CDR3 residues: CASRTNGGGGSNQPQHF. The CDR3 region has the DNA TGTGCCAGCAGGACGAATGGAGGAGGGGGTAGCAATCAGCCCCAGCATTTT.

This sequence joins TRBV18 and TRBJ2-5; D unresolved. Between the trimmed V and J ends, which lost 2 bases and 2 bases, there was a span of 6 bases. The germline gives CDR1 KGHSH, CDR2 LQKENI. CDR3 length equals 13 residues. CDR3 region: CASSPYQQETQYF. The CDR3 nucleotides are TGTGCCAGCTCACCATACCAACAAGAGACCCAGTACTTC.

The V gene is TRBV4-2, the J gene TRBJ2-7, with TRBD2 matching 10 bases. V was clipped by 3 bases and J by 0 bases; unmatched bases: 5. Germline loops: CDR1 LGHNA, CDR2 YNFKEQ. The CDR3 runs to 16 residues. CDR3 DNA: TGTGCCAGCAGCCAGGCTAGCGGGAGTGGCTCCTACGAGCAGTACTTC. Its translation: CASSQASGSGSYEQYF.